This T cell receptor beta chain was captured in a study of PD-L1 blockade in urothelial cancer. Study-wide background: At 3 weeks (second dose) and 6 weeks after starting treatment, blood was analyzed. Blood gave a median about 150,000 T cells. Study-wide findings and caveats: It was durable-benefit patients whose tumor-associated blood clones expanded more at 3 weeks.

Sequenced by immunoSEQ multiplex PCR; TCRdb stores in-frame clones only, minus some. This sample has under 40,000 clones; roughly 90% occur once, and the top ten carry 8.3%. Germline values: CDR1 SGHDT, CDR2 YYEEEE. V lost 2 bases to trimming and J lost 6 bases, with 12 bases between them. This CDR3 has 14 amino acids. With regard to this clone: The antigen is undetermined.

This clonotype originated in a man in his 70s with urothelial cancer. V gene TRBV5-6 combines with J gene TRBJ2-4, with D possibly TRBD2 on 5 matching bases. Sequences were derived from PBMCs, sampled around atezolizumab (anti-PD-L1) treatment. The CDR3 is CASSLTEEGNIQYF. The CDR3 region has the DNA TGTGCCAGCAGCTTAACGGAAGAGGGAAACATTCAGTACTTC. The variable domain in full, completed from reference TRBV5-6 and TRBJ2-4, reads DAGVTQSPTHLIKTRGQQVTLRCSPKSGHDTVSWYQQALGQGPQFIFQYYEEEERQRGNFPDRFSGHQFPNYSSELNVNALLLGDSALYLCASSLTEEGNIQYFGAGTRLSVL.